The next 30 T cell receptor beta chains were all read from a single sample in a study of T cells in Graves' hyperthyroidism and ophthalmopathy. Amplified regions were TCR beta CDR3 sequences from RNA transcripts. HTBI primers were employed in a first-round RT-PCR of the TCR CDR3. One entry per CDR3 protein results from TCRdb running MiXCR on the multiplex PCR reads. The sample records approximately 510,000 distinct CDR3 sequences, 46% being singletons. Sequencing was done on a sample of peripheral blood or thyroid tissue (not recorded which). The receptors derive from an adult woman with Graves' disease, either hyperthyroidism or ophthalmopathy (not recorded which).

This chain links TRBV7-2 with TRBJ2-7; TRBD1 might be the D (5 bases). The CDR3 consists of 14 residues. V lost 1 base, J lost 7 bases, and 14 bases lay in between. Germline loops: CDR1 SGHTA, CDR2 FQGNSA. Written as DNA, the CDR3 is TGTGCCAGCAGCTTAGAACGACAGAGTCGGGAGCAGTACTTC. It codes for CASSLERQSREQYF.

The rearrangement uses TRBV28 and TRBJ1-5; 9 bases map to TRBD1. This CDR3 region has 15 residues. Per the germline V gene, CDR1 is MDHEN and CDR2 is SYDVKM. V shed 4 bases and J 5 bases; nucleotides not matched to a gene: 6. This CDR3 is CASSSDRGGYQPQHF. CDR3 nucleotide sequence: TGTGCCAGCAGTTCGGACAGGGGTGGGTATCAGCCCCAGCATTTT.

The rearrangement joins TRBV29-1 to TRBJ2-1; 14 positions match TRBD2. Germline V gene sequence: CDR1 SQVTM, CDR2 ANQGSEA. This CDR3 region has 14 residues. The V and J ends lost 7 bases and 6 bases, in that order; junction bases with no gene match: 5. The CDR3 DNA is TGCAGCGCCAAGACTAGCGGGAGGGGCAATGAGCAGTTCTTC. Protein: CSAKTSGRGNEQFF.

This chain links TRBV7-2 with TRBJ1-1; no clear D. Germline CDR1 SGHTA, CDR2 FQGNSA. This CDR3 comprises 15 residues. V gave up 1 base and J gave up 3 bases, with 12 bases separating them. In DNA, the CDR3 is TGTGCCAGCAGCTTAGTACCCGTCGGTTACACTGAAGCTTTCTTT. Its protein product is CASSLVPVGYTEAFF.

This chain joins TRBV9 and TRBJ1-2; a possible D gene is TRBD1 (5 bases). This CDR3 spans 16 amino acids. Trimming cost V 3 bases and J 3 bases, with 18 bases left between them. CDR1 and CDR2 from the germline V gene are SGDLS and YYNGEE. The CDR3 DNA reads TGTGCCAGCAGCGCTGCGAGGGCACGGGGCGACTATGGCTACACCTTC. It specifies CASSAARARGDYGYTF. The full variable domain, its missing parts supplied by reference TRBV9 and TRBJ1-2, is DSGVTQTPKHLITATGQRVTLRCSPRSGDLSVYWYQQSLDQGLQFLIQYYNGEERAKGNILERFSAQQFPDLHSELNLSSLELGDSALYFCASSAARARGDYGYTFGSGTRLTVV.

This clonotype was counted ten times or more. CDR3: CASSFGQSNTEAFF. The CDR3 DNA follows: TGTGCCAGCAGCTTTGGGCAGTCGAACACTGAAGCTTTCTTT. V and J are TRBV7-9 and TRBJ1-1; D call uncertain. Germline CDR1 reads SEHNR; CDR2 reads FQNEAQ (reference sequence). CDR3 length: 14 amino acids. Trimming shortened V by 3 bases and J by 1 base, and 9 bases separated the two germline ends.

The rearrangement joins TRBV20-1 to TRBJ2-7, with a weak D call TRBD2 (5 bases). V was clipped by 2 bases and J by 6 bases, with 14 bases between them. This CDR3 region has 13 residues. Germline V lookup: CDR1 DFQATT, CDR2 SNEGSKA (reference sequence). The CDR3 protein is CSARLHPRGEQYF. As DNA, the CDR3 is TGCAGTGCTAGACTCCACCCTCGGGGCGAGCAGTACTTC.

This clonotype was found many times. This chain uses TRBV29-1 with TRBJ2-5; D perhaps matches TRBD1 (6 bases). The CDR3 totals 16 residues. Germline V gene data show CDR1 as SQVTM and CDR2 as ANQGSEA. V was trimmed by 0 bases and J by 2 bases, leaving 16 bases between them. The CDR3 coding sequence is TGCAGCGTTGAAGAAGGCTCGCCAGGGGCGCAAGAGACCCAGTACTTC. It yields the protein CSVEEGSPGAQETQYF.

This clonotype was observed a few times. The J gene is TRBJ2-7, the V gene TRBV7-9; D perhaps matches TRBD2 (5 bases). The germline V gene has CDR1 SEHNR and CDR2 FQNEAQ (reference sequence). This CDR3 comprises 15 residues. The V and J ends lost 6 bases and 2 bases respectively, with 17 bases between them. The CDR3 sequence is CASRFGIGVPYEQYF. The CDR3 region has the DNA TGTGCCAGCAGATTTGGGATCGGGGTGCCCTACGAGCAGTACTTC. The entire variable domain, with the rest obtained from reference TRBV7-9 and TRBJ2-7, is as follows: DTGVSQNPRHKITKRGQNVTFRCDPISEHNRLYWYRQTLGQGPEFLTYFQNEAQLEKSRLLSDRFSAERPKGSFSTLEIQRTEQGDSAMYLCASRFGIGVPYEQYFGPGTRLTVT.

The sample holds one count of this clonotype. CDR3 coding DNA: TGCGCCAGCAGCTTGGAACAATCCGGGGATGGCTACACCTTC. The encoded protein is CASSLEQSGDGYTF. J is TRBJ1-2 and V is TRBV5-1; D remains ambiguous. With 0 bases removed from V and 6 bases from J, the gap between germline ends came to 12 bases. CDR3 length equals 14 residues. Germline V gene data show CDR1 as SGHRS and CDR2 as YFSETQ.

This clonotype was counted many times. The CDR3 DNA sequence: TGTGCCAGCAGTACCCACAGGGGTCACTATGGCTACACCTTC. Translated: CASSTHRGHYGYTF. V usage is TRBV12-3 or TRBV12-4 and J usage is TRBJ1-2; TRBD1 agrees at 7 bases. CDR3 size: 14 residues. V shed 5 bases and J 3 bases; nucleotides not matched to a gene: 6.

This clonotype occurred many times. This chain links TRBV6-6 with TRBJ1-4; TRBD1 matches at 11 bases. CDR3 size: 15 residues. Trimming took 5 bases from V and 6 from J; bases not matched to a gene: 5. The V gene's germline CDR1 is MNHNY and CDR2 SVGAGI (reference sequence). The CDR3 nucleotides read TGTGCCAGCAGTGACCGGGGACAGGGGGATGAAAAACTGTTTTTT. This encodes CASSDRGQGDEKLFF.

This clonotype was detected many times. The V and J genes are TRBV15 and TRBJ2-5, with TRBD2 identical over 9 bases. CDR1 is LNHNV and CDR2 is YYDKDF in the germline V gene (reference sequence). The CDR3 is 19 amino acids. J lost 4 bases, V lost 3 bases, and 18 bases had no gene match. CDR3 region: CATSSSYWGSGRSGETQYF. The CDR3 DNA sequence: TGTGCCACCAGCAGTTCCTACTGGGGTAGCGGGAGATCGGGAGAGACCCAGTACTTC.

The chain uses TRBV7-9 and TRBJ2-6, with D possibly matching TRBD1 (5 bases). Per the germline V gene, CDR1 is SEHNR and CDR2 is FQNEAQ (reference sequence). V was clipped by 3 bases and J by 0 bases, with 12 bases between them. This CDR3 has 17 amino acids. The CDR3 DNA reads TGTGCCAGCAGCTTGAGACAGTTTCTCTCTGGGGCCAACGTCCTGACTTTC. It is translated as CASSLRQFLSGANVLTF.

This clonotype came up once. This sequence joins TRBV24-1 and TRBJ1-1; D is ambiguous. The germline gives CDR1 KGHDR, CDR2 SFDVKD. This CDR3 has 16 residues. V shed 2 bases and J shed 7 bases, with 19 bases lying between them. The CDR3 DNA is TGTGCCACCAGTGATTCCCGACCGACTAGCTTCAATGAAGCTTTCTTT. Its protein product is CATSDSRPTSFNEAFF.

This clonotype was recorded many times. The chain carries TRBV10-1 and TRBJ1-1; D gene ambiguous. Germline CDR1 WNHNN, CDR2 SYGVQD (reference sequence). The CDR3 has 14 amino acids. V was pared by 0 bases and J by 6 bases, with 11 bases between. The CDR3 coding sequence is TGCGCCAGCAGTGAGTCTATGAAAAGGGCTGAAGCTTTCTTT. It specifies CASSESMKRAEAFF.

This clonotype was observed at least ten times. The chain couples TRBV7-2 to TRBJ2-7; D is perhaps TRBD2 (6 bases). The CDR3 runs 13 residues. Looked up from germline, CDR1 is SGHTA and CDR2 is FQGNSA. Trimming took off 0 bases at V and 5 bases at J, with 8 bases between the two ends. The CDR3 loop reads CASSLAAGHEQYF. CDR3 DNA: TGTGCCAGCAGCTTAGCAGCGGGCCACGAGCAGTACTTC. Full variable domain (outside the CDR3, taken from reference TRBV7-2 and TRBJ2-7): GAGVSQSPSNKVTEKGKDVELRCDPISGHTALYWYRQSLGQGLEFLIYFQGNSAPDKSGLPSDRFSAERTGGSVSTLTIQRTQQEDSAVYLCASSLAAGHEQYFGPGTRLTVT.

This clonotype was counted many times. The chain uses TRBV29-1 and TRBJ1-2; D unresolved. Deletions cut 4 bases from V and 1 base from J, with 7 bases between. The V gene's germline CDR1 is SQVTM and CDR2 ANQGSEA. The CDR3 extends over 12 amino acids. This CDR3 is CSVVGLNYGYTF. The CDR3 DNA reads TGCAGCGTTGTAGGTCTTAACTATGGCTACACCTTC.

This clonotype has only a few counts. The chain employs TRBV7-2 and TRBJ2-1; possibly TRBD2 for D (5 bases). This CDR3 comprises 14 residues. Trimming took 5 bases from V and 10 from J, leaving 18 bases between them. In germline, CDR1 is SGHTA, CDR2 FQGNSA. This CDR3 reads CASSTLTGFGEQFF. In DNA, the CDR3 is TGTGCCAGCAGCACCCTAACGGGGTTCGGGGAGCAGTTCTTC.

This clonotype was seen ten or more times. The chain has TRBV15 and TRBJ2-7; D gene ambiguous. The CDR3 sequence is 13 residues long. Trimming cost V 5 bases and J 2 bases, with 10 bases left between them. Germline V CDR1 and CDR2: LNHNV, YYDKDF (reference sequence). CDR3 bases: TGTGCCACCAGCTCTGGGGTAGCCTACGAGCAGTACTTC. Translating gives CATSSGVAYEQYF.

In this sample, this clonotype turned up many times. The chain recombines TRBV11-2 with TRBJ2-7; D is unresolved. Germline CDR1 SGHAT, CDR2 FQNNGV. Trimming cost V 2 bases and J 6 bases, with 14 bases left between them. This CDR3 is built from 14 residues. Written as DNA, the CDR3 is TGTGCCAGCAGCTTACCCGGACGGCCAGGCGAGCAGTACTTC. Translated, it gives CASSLPGRPGEQYF. Full variable domain (outside the CDR3, taken from reference TRBV11-2 and TRBJ2-7): EAGVAQSPRYKIIEKRQSVAFWCNPISGHATLYWYQQILGQGPKLLIQFQNNGVVDDSQLPKDRFSAERLKGVDSTLKIQPAKLEDSAVYLCASSLPGRPGEQYFGPGTRLTVT.

The V and J genes are TRBV19 and TRBJ1-5, with 8 nucleotides matching TRBD1. Unmatched junction bases numbered 5, after V lost 4 bases and J lost 3 bases. Germline V gives CDR1 LNHDA, CDR2 SQIVND (reference sequence). CDR3 length: 15 amino acids. As DNA, the CDR3 is TGTGCCAGTAGTACTGGGACAGGTAACAATCAGCCCCAGCATTTT. Protein sequence: CASSTGTGNNQPQHF.

In this sample, this clonotype turned up many times. The rearrangement uses TRBV25-1 and TRBJ1-2; D possibly corresponds to TRBD1 (6 bases). This CDR3 is 14 amino acids long. In germline, CDR1 is MGHDK, CDR2 SYGVNS. Trimming stripped 2 bases from V and 6 bases from J, with 13 bases between. In DNA form, the CDR3 reads TGTGCCAGCAGTGAAGTGGGGGGCATCCATGGCTACACCTTC. This gives the protein CASSEVGGIHGYTF.

This clonotype was counted many times. CDR3 in amino acids: CSAGTANYGYTF. DNA for the CDR3: TGCAGTGCTGGAACAGCTAACTATGGCTACACCTTC. This chain joins TRBV29-1 and TRBJ1-2; D is undetermined. The CDR3 totals 12 residues. Germline values: CDR1 SQVTM, CDR2 ANQGSEA.

Many counts were recorded for this clonotype. This rearrangement joins TRBV20-1 to TRBJ1-5, with a possible D match to TRBD1 (5 bases). Germline assignment: CDR1 DFQATT and CDR2 SNEGSKA (reference sequence). CDR3 length: 13 residues. V was clipped by 6 bases and J by 7 bases, with 16 bases between them. The CDR3 nucleotides read TGCAGTGCCACTGACAGCGCGCTGCAGCCCCAGCATTTT. Protein sequence: CSATDSALQPQHF.

The table lists this clonotype with a count of one. The chain couples TRBV10-2 to TRBJ1-1, with D maybe TRBD1 (5 bases). The CDR3 runs 13 residues. Trimming pared 6 bases from V and 10 bases from J, leaving 18 bases between. Per germline, CDR1 WSHSY and CDR2 SAAADI. The CDR3 sequence is CASRLTARNGAFF. DNA of the CDR3: TGCGCCAGCAGATTGACAGCCCGGAATGGAGCTTTCTTT.

This clonotype has at least ten counts. The chain uses TRBV20-1 and TRBJ1-5; D not resolved. V was cut by 6 bases and J by 6 bases, with 18 bases left in between. Germline V gene sequence: CDR1 DFQATT, CDR2 SNEGSKA (reference sequence). The CDR3 consists of 14 residues. DNA for the CDR3: TGCAGTGCCCCCCCCACACTAGCAGGTCAGCCCCAGCATTTT. This encodes CSAPPTLAGQPQHF.

V is TRBV7-8 and J is TRBJ2-7; TRBD1 is a possible D gene (5 bases). The CDR3 extends over 15 amino acids. The ends were cut back, 6 bases at V and 1 base at J, with 16 bases in the middle. CDR1 and CDR2 (germline): SGHVS, FQNEAQ. The CDR3 nucleotides read TGTGCCAGCAGTTCCCCCTCGGCAGGGTCCTACGAGCAGTACTTC. Residues: CASSSPSAGSYEQYF.

This clonotype was recorded many times. This chain's CDR3 is CASSIPGTEAFF. The CDR3 nucleotides read TGTGCCAGTAGTATCCCGGGGACCGAAGCTTTCTTT. The chain joins TRBV19 to TRBJ1-1, with D possibly matching TRBD1 (5 bases). With 3 bases removed from V and 8 bases from J, the gap between germline ends came to 10 bases. Looked up from germline, CDR1 is LNHDA and CDR2 is SQIVND (reference sequence). This CDR3 has 12 residues. Filled out from reference TRBV19 and TRBJ1-1, the complete variable domain reads DGGITQSPKYLFRKEGQNVTLSCEQNLNHDAMYWYRQDPGQGLRLIYYSQIVNDFQKGDIAEGYSVSREKKESFPLTVTSAQKNPTAFYLCASSIPGTEAFFGQGTRLTVV.

This clonotype was detected only a few times. The genes are TRBV12-3 or TRBV12-4 and TRBJ2-1; D is perhaps TRBD2 (6 bases). CDR3 length: 18 residues. V was trimmed by 2 bases and J by 0 bases, leaving 17 bases between them. The CDR3 DNA reads TGTGCCAGCAGTTTATTCGTTTTGGGGCGGGACTCCTACAATGAGCAGTTCTTC. The encoded protein is CASSLFVLGRDSYNEQFF.